These T cell receptor beta chains were read from a single sample in a study of regulatory T cells in long-lasting Graves disease. One entry per CDR3 protein, called by TCRdb with MiXCR from the multiplex PCR reads. The sample has fewer than 650,000 distinct CDR3 sequences, roughly 15% seen once; the top ten hold around 13%. The data were also submitted as part of a second study, on T cells in Graves' hyperthyroidism and ophthalmopathy.

Sequenced here: peripheral blood mononuclear cells (PBMCs), sampled at new diagnosis, from a patient treated with antithyroid drugs. The receptors were sampled from a man aged 18 to 30 with Graves disease. Each CDR3 is given without its conserved first and last residue.

TRBJ2-5 TRBV7-9 ASSPGTLVSQETQY
TRBJ2-7 TRBV27 ASPIDHGDSYEQY
TRBJ1-6 TRBV9 ASSPEEGQGRDSPLH
TRBJ1-2 TRBV5-4 ASSLGGRDGYT
TRBJ2-1 TRBV29-1 SLRTVYNEQF
TRBJ1-5 TRBV10-2 ASSPGVGQPQH
TRBJ2-7 TRBV3-1 ASSQGLAVDYEQY
TRBJ1-4 TRBV5-4 ASSLHATNEKLF
TRBJ2-5 TRBV4-2 ASSPGLTSATGETQY
TRBJ1-3 TRBV19 ASSPRRGLASGNTIY
TRBJ2-1 TRBV12-3/TRBV12-4 ASSLILASGTDDFTYNEQF
TRBJ1-4 TRBV14 ASSPSRDRGRDEKLF
TRBJ1-2 TRBV4-1 ASSQDLRLANYGYT
TRBJ2-1 TRBV20-1 SALGGEYNEQF
TRBJ2-7 TRBV20-1 SARIEAGGAYEQY
TRBJ2-3 TRBV20-1 SATGTSGFPSTDTQY
TRBJ2-3 TRBV20-1 SARDLGGPHTDTQY
TRBJ2-7 TRBV7-2 ASSLGGRGYYEQY
TRBJ2-5 TRBV20-1 SARVTGRRETQY
TRBJ2-1 TRBV10-2 ASSGLSVSYNEQF
TRBJ2-7 TRBV20-1 SARSLGSSGYEQY
TRBJ2-1 TRBV20-1 SARLGGGSYNEQF
TRBJ2-1 TRBV7-3 ASSLWGTSRPNEQF
TRBJ2-7 TRBV10-3 AISPGIDYEQY
TRBJ2-5 TRBV4-1 ASSHIQGSQETQY
TRBJ1-4 TRBV7-3 ASSRQSGGPNEKLF
TRBJ1-5 TRBV20-1 SAGHSNQPQH
TRBJ2-2 TRBV24-1 ATNWAGELF
TRBJ1-6 TRBV12-3/TRBV12-4 ASSPRDLGDSPLH
TRBJ2-1 TRBV30 AWSVAGPYNEQF
TRBJ2-1 TRBV20-1 SAPRRDLPSNEQF
TRBJ1-4 TRBV28 ATTRVRDNNEKLF
TRBJ2-1 TRBV4-1 ASSQAGTKQF
TRBJ2-1 TRBV19 ASYNEQF
TRBJ2-2 TRBV27 ASSLWGPERSGELF
TRBJ2-3 TRBV6-2/TRBV6-3 ASSYRVTGVYTDTQY
TRBJ2-3 TRBV29-1 SVGRVGTDTQY
TRBJ2-3 TRBV5-1 ASSSAYGSTDTQY
TRBJ2-1 TRBV11-2 ASGLDRTGLFHEQF
TRBJ2-3 TRBV30 AWSVPMTGTADTQY
TRBJ2-5 TRBV10-2 ASSVGIEAGQETQY
TRBJ1-2 TRBV2 ASIGQALSGYT